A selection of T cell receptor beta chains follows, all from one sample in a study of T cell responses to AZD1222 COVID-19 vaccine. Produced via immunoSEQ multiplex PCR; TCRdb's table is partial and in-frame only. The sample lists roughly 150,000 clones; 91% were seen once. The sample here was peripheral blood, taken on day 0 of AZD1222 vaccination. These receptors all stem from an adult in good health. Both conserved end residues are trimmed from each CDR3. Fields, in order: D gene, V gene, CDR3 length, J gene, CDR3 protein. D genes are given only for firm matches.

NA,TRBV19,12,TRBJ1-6,ASNDGTYNSPLH
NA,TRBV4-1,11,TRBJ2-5,ASSLVYPETQY
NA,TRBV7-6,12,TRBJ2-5,ASSQDYSSETQY
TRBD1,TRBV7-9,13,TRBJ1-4,ASSPGDRGLEKLF
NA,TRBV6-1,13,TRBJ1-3,ASSESRVSGNTIY
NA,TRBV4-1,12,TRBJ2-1,ASSHSVRDNEQF
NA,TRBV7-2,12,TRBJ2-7,ASSFSFGEGEQY
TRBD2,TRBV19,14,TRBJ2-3,ASSILSRGGTDTQY
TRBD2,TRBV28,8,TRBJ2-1,ASKLALWF
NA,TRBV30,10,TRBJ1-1,AWRGPETEAF
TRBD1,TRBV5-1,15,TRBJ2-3,ASILGDRGFSADTQY
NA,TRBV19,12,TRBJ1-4,ASSWGREGEKLF
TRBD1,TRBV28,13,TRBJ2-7,ASSPIRDRAREQY
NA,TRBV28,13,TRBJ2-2,ASSFPFSGTGELF
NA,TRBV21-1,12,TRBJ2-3,ASSKPGLVHTQY
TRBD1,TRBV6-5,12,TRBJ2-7,ASRHPGQGFEQY
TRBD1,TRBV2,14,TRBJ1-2,ASRAGTGSPLYGYT
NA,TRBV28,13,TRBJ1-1,ASSPRGAANTEAF
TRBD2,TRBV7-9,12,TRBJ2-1,ASSLIAGLNEQF
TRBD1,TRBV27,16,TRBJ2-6,ASSRGRQGFSGANVLT
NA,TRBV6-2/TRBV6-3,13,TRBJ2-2,ASSYLRVVTGELF
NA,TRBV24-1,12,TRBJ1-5,ATSDPGGNQPQH
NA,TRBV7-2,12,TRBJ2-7,ASSLQGFSYEQY
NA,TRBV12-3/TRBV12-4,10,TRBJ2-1,ASSLRANEQF
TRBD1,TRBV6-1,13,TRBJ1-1,ASSEYHRGDAEAF
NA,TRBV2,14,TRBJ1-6,ASSLRAPTYNSPLH
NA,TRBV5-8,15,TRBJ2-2,ASSPSGPGVGTGELF
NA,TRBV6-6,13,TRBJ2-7,ASSYSWERSYEQY
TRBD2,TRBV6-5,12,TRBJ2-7,ASNLAGPSYEQY
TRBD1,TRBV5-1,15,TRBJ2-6,ASSQADRATGANVLT
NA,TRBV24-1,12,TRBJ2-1,ATSDGGVGQVAF
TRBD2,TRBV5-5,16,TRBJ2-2,ASSLVPALAGRTGELF
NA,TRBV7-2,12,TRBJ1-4,ASSSPGANEKLF
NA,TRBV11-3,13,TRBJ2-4,ASSLGSAPNVIQY